What follows are 31 T cell receptor beta chains derived from one specimen sequenced in a study of beta chain features in type 1 diabetes. Sequenced material consisted of expressed TCRB transcripts (all of the isolated RNA was reverse transcribed). The repertoire was sequenced with immunoSEQ multiplex PCR; TCRdb's copy has only in-frame clones and lacks some. The sample lists over 65,000 clones; around 32% were seen once. The specimen sequenced was stem cell memory CD4+ T cells from blood. These receptors were collected from a woman in her late teens or twenties in good health.

The rearrangement joins TRBV13 to TRBJ2-1, with 8 bases identical to TRBD1. This CDR3 has 14 amino acids. The germline gives CDR1 PRHDT, CDR2 FYEKMQ (reference sequence). With 5 bases clipped from V and 8 bases from J, the junction kept 8 bases outside the gene matches. CDR3 in DNA: TGTGCCAGCAGCAAGGACAGGGCTATGGATGAGCAGTTCTTC. Protein: CASSKDRAMDEQFF. Drawing the rest from reference TRBV13 and TRBJ2-1, the complete variable domain is AAGVIQSPRHLIKEKRETATLKCYPIPRHDTVYWYQQGPGQDPQFLISFYEKMQSDKGSIPDRFSAQQFSDYHSELNMSSLELGDSALYFCASSKDRAMDEQFFGPGTRLTVL.

This clone was detected a few times. The gene calls are TRBV5-1 and TRBJ2-1; 12 positions agree with TRBD1. The CDR3 is 14 amino acids. V was pared by 4 bases and J by 8 bases, with 4 bases of the junction left unmatched. Germline-derived CDR1 and CDR2 are SGHRS and YFSETQ. In nucleotides, the CDR3 is TGCGCCAGCAGCCGGGACAGGGGGCTGGATGAGCAGTTCTTC. Amino acid sequence: CASSRDRGLDEQFF.

This rearrangement joins TRBV5-1 to TRBJ2-5; D possibly corresponds to TRBD2 (6 bases). The CDR3 covers 14 residues. Trimming cost V 3 bases and J 5 bases, with 14 bases left between them. Germline V gene data show CDR1 as SGHRS and CDR2 as YFSETQ. The CDR3 here is CASSSLTSKETQYF. Written as DNA, the CDR3 is TGCGCCAGCAGCTCTCTGACTAGTAAGGAGACCCAGTACTTC.

This clone was observed a few times. The V and J genes are TRBV7-6 and TRBJ2-3, with 9 positions matching TRBD2. CDR1 is SGHVS and CDR2 is FNYEAQ in the germline V gene. CDR3 length: 17 residues. V dropped 5 bases and J dropped 0; count of bases not matched to a gene: 9. Written as DNA, the CDR3 is TGTGCCAGCAGCGTTCCCGCTAGCGGGGCTAGCACAGATACGCAGTATTTT. Translated, it gives CASSVPASGASTDTQYF.

The chain links TRBV18 to TRBJ2-5; 8 nucleotides match TRBD2. TRBJ2-7 explains the end of the DNA better; the J call may be wrong. The CDR3 extends over 17 amino acids. Per germline, CDR1 KGHSH and CDR2 LQKENI. In DNA, the CDR3 is TGTGCCAGCTCACCACTTTTGAGTAGCGGGACATATTACGAGCAGTACTTC. Translated, it gives CASSPLLSSGTYYEQYF.

The table lists this clone with a count of one. A read error may produce the germline difference seen at one junction end. This chain uses TRBV7-7 with TRBJ1-2, with 9 bases that match TRBD1. The CDR3 is 15 residues long. Germline lookup yields CDR1 SSHAT and CDR2 FNYEAQ (reference sequence). CDR3 bases: TGTGCTAGCAGCCAAGGACAGGGGAAGGACTATGGCTACACCTTC. It translates to CASSQGQGKDYGYTF.

Only a few counts were recorded for this clone. The chain has TRBV10-3 and TRBJ1-2; 7 nucleotides align to TRBD1. V shed 6 bases and J 0 bases; nucleotides not matched to a gene: 16. CDR1 and CDR2 (germline): ENHRY, SYGVKD. This CDR3 spans 18 amino acids. CDR3: CAIRGASGQYSPNYGYTF. CDR3 in DNA: TGTGCCATCAGGGGGGCCTCGGGACAGTATTCTCCTAACTATGGCTACACCTTC.

This clone was counted between two and nine times. The chain employs TRBV5-5 and TRBJ2-1; TRBD2 agrees at 9 bases. From germline, CDR1 is SGHKS and CDR2 YYEKEE (reference sequence). This CDR3 is 14 amino acids long. J was trimmed by 9 bases and V by 4 bases; bases with no gene match: 8. The CDR3 DNA follows: TGTGCCAGCAGCAGGGGACTAGCAACGAGTGAGCAGTTCTTC. This sequence encodes CASSRGLATSEQFF.

The chain combines TRBV14 with TRBJ1-1; D is perhaps TRBD1 (5 bases). Germline CDR1 is SGHDN and CDR2 is FVKESK. The CDR3 is made up of 16 amino acids. Trimming removed 0 bases at V and 2 bases at J, with 13 bases between. The CDR3, as DNA: TGTGCCAGCAGCCAAGAAGGGCGGGGGAGAAACACTGAAGCTTTCTTT. Translated: CASSQEGRGRNTEAFF. Full variable domain (outside the CDR3, taken from reference TRBV14 and TRBJ1-1): EAGVTQFPSHSVIEKGQTVTLRCDPISGHDNLYWYRRVMGKEIKFLLHFVKESKQDESGMPNNRFLAERTGGTYSTLKVQPAELEDSGVYFCASSQEGRGRNTEAFFGQGTRLTVV.

The J gene is TRBJ1-2, the V gene TRBV11-2; TRBD1 is a possible D gene (6 bases). Trimming removed 5 bases from V and 2 bases from J, with 12 bases in between. From germline, CDR1 is SGHAT and CDR2 FQNNGV. The CDR3 runs to 14 residues. This CDR3 is CASSRGARNYGYTF. The CDR3, as DNA: TGTGCCAGCAGCCGGGGGGCAAGGAACTATGGCTACACCTTC.

The chain carries TRBV19 and TRBJ2-5; D uncertain. The CDR3 totals 14 residues. V dropped 2 bases and J dropped 2 bases, with 9 bases sitting between them. Looked up from germline, CDR1 is LNHDA and CDR2 is SQIVND (reference sequence). The CDR3 is CASSIRTAQETQYF. DNA for the CDR3: TGTGCCAGTAGTATAAGAACAGCTCAAGAGACCCAGTACTTC.

This clone came up many times. V and J are TRBV30 and TRBJ2-5, with unresolved D. The V and J ends lost 3 bases and 4 bases respectively, with 6 bases between them. In germline, CDR1 is GTSNPN, CDR2 SVGIG (reference sequence). CDR3 length equals 11 residues. CDR3 loop: CAWRTSETQYF. The CDR3 coding sequence is TGTGCCTGGAGGACTTCAGAGACCCAGTACTTC.

The rearrangement joins TRBV4-1 to TRBJ2-1; 12 positions match TRBD2. Germline CDR1 and CDR2: MGHRA and YSYEKL. This CDR3 has 17 amino acids. The ends lost 3 bases at V and 9 bases at J; junction bases unmatched: 12. In DNA, the CDR3 is TGCGCCAGCAGCCACCAGGTGACTAGCGGGAGTGGGAGTGAGCAGTTCTTC. This codes for CASSHQVTSGSGSEQFF.

The chain combines TRBV14 with TRBJ2-3, with a tentative D call TRBD1 (5 bases). Germline V lookup: CDR1 SGHDN, CDR2 FVKESK. V was trimmed by 4 bases and J by 4 bases, leaving 18 bases between them. This CDR3 has 16 amino acids. The CDR3 sequence is CASSPPDSLSADTQYF. CDR3 DNA sequence: TGTGCCAGCAGCCCTCCAGACAGTTTAAGCGCAGATACGCAGTATTTT.

The rearrangement links TRBV6-1 to TRBJ2-7, with D maybe TRBD1 (5 bases). The ends were cut back, 6 bases at V and 7 bases at J, with 13 bases in the middle. The CDR3 loop spans 12 amino acids. CDR1 and CDR2 (germline): MNHNS, SASEGT. The CDR3 is CASRDSVREQYF. Here the CDR3 DNA reads TGTGCCAGCAGAGACAGCGTCCGAGAGCAGTACTTC.

CDR3: CSGRDRGSGETQYF. Written as DNA, the CDR3 is TGCAGCGGTAGGGACAGGGGGAGTGGGGAGACCCAGTACTTC. This chain uses TRBV29-1 with TRBJ2-5; TRBD1 aligns across 11 bases. V dropped 7 bases and J dropped 5; count of bases not matched to a gene: 9. CDR1 and CDR2 from the germline V gene are SQVTM and ANQGSEA. The CDR3 consists of 14 residues.

This clone has a handful of counts. V is TRBV19 and J is TRBJ2-1; 11 bases are a match to TRBD2. Trimming removed 8 bases from V and 2 bases from J; junction bases left unmatched: 5. Germline V gives CDR1 LNHDA, CDR2 SQIVND (reference sequence). CDR3 length equals 15 residues. Here the CDR3 DNA reads TGTGCCAGTTCCGGGACTAGCGGCCCCTACAATGAGCAGTTCTTC. It specifies CASSGTSGPYNEQFF.

This clone was detected a few times. V gene TRBV29-1 combines with J gene TRBJ2-7; TRBD1 aligns across 8 bases. Germline-derived CDR1 and CDR2 are SQVTM and ANQGSEA. With V trimmed by 2 bases and J by 6 bases, 9 bases remained unmatched. The CDR3 consists of 14 residues. The CDR3 region has the DNA TGCAGCGTTGAATACGGGACAGGAATTCGCGAGCAGTACTTC. Translated: CSVEYGTGIREQYF.

The chain recombines TRBV10-3 with TRBJ2-3; 9 bases map to TRBD2. CDR3 size: 16 residues. CDR1 ENHRY and CDR2 SYGVKD come from the germline V gene. J was trimmed by 4 bases and V by 2 bases; bases with no gene match: 7. The CDR3 DNA reads as TGTGCCATCAGTGAGCTTGTTAGCGGGAGCGCAGATACGCAGTATTTT. Protein product: CAISELVSGSADTQYF.

The gene calls are TRBV29-1 and TRBJ2-1; D not certain. The V and J ends lost 4 bases and 0 bases respectively, with 7 bases between them. CDR1 and CDR2 from the germline V gene are SQVTM and ANQGSEA. The CDR3 extends over 13 amino acids. The CDR3 spells CSVAHSSYNEQFF. CDR3 nucleotides: TGCAGCGTTGCTCATAGCTCCTACAATGAGCAGTTCTTC.

This clone has just a few counts. The chain links TRBV4-2 to TRBJ2-1; 14 positions agree with TRBD2. This CDR3 comprises 14 residues. The V segment lost 1 base and the J segment 10 bases; nucleotides outside the gene matches: 0. Per the germline V gene, CDR1 is LGHNA and CDR2 is YNFKEQ. In DNA, the CDR3 is TGTGCCAGCAGCCAAGGGACTAGCGGGGGGGAGCAGTTCTTC. Its translation: CASSQGTSGGEQFF.

The rearrangement uses TRBV11-2 and TRBJ2-1; D perhaps matches TRBD2 (5 bases). Germline loops: CDR1 SGHAT, CDR2 FQNNGV. The CDR3 loop spans 13 amino acids. The germline V and J ends were trimmed by 2 bases and 5 bases, with 7 bases remaining between them. The CDR3 here is CASSLSGDNEQFF. The CDR3 coding sequence is TGTGCCAGCAGCTTATCCGGGGACAATGAGCAGTTCTTC.

This clone was seen only a few times. The gene calls are TRBV6-1 and TRBJ2-3; no clear D. Trimming took off 0 bases at V and 0 bases at J, with 4 bases between the two ends. The CDR3 has 14 residues. In germline, CDR1 is MNHNS, CDR2 SASEGT. The CDR3 nucleotides are TGTGCCAGCAGTGAAGCCCAAAGCACAGATACGCAGTATTTT. Protein sequence: CASSEAQSTDTQYF.

This clone has just a few counts. The chain carries TRBV25-1 and TRBJ2-3, with D possibly matching TRBD1 (6 bases). Germline V gives CDR1 MGHDK, CDR2 SYGVNS. CDR3 length: 13 amino acids. V lost 6 bases and J 6 bases, leaving 13 bases between the germline ends. CDR3 DNA sequence: TGTGCCAGCAGGACTGACCAGGGGGATACGCAGTATTTT. Protein: CASRTDQGDTQYF.

The V call is TRBV18, the J call TRBJ2-7, with TRBD1 identical over 10 bases. Germline assignment: CDR1 KGHSH and CDR2 LQKENI. V trimming: 5 bases; J trimming: 5 bases; junction bases outside the gene matches: 9. The CDR3 is 15 residues long. The CDR3, as DNA: TGTGCCAGCTCAAGACCGGGACAGGGGACCGACGAGCAGTACTTC. Translating gives CASSRPGQGTDEQYF.

A note on this clone: The junction departs from germline at one end; a sequencing error may be responsible. The chain combines TRBV7-2 with TRBJ2-1, with 8 bases aligning to TRBD1. This CDR3 has 13 amino acids. Germline values: CDR1 SGHTA, CDR2 FQGNSA. CDR3: CASSLRGRDRPVF. DNA for the CDR3: TGTGCCAGCAGCTTAAGGGGCCGGGACAGGCCTGTCTTC.

This clone occurred many times. The chain employs TRBV7-9 and TRBJ1-6; tentatively, D is TRBD1 (5 bases). From germline, CDR1 is SEHNR and CDR2 FQNEAQ (reference sequence). V lost 5 bases and J lost 10, with 15 bases in between. CDR3 length: 14 residues. The CDR3 coding sequence is TGTGCCAGCAGCCCGGACACCTCGAGCTCACCCCTCCACTTT. Amino acid sequence: CASSPDTSSSPLHF.

J is TRBJ2-1 and V is TRBV2; tentatively, D is TRBD2 (6 bases). The CDR3 has 15 amino acids. Germline-derived CDR1 and CDR2 are SNHLY and FYNNEI. Trimming left V 2 bases short and J 0 bases short, with 8 bases between. CDR3 residues: CASSESSGSYNEQFF. CDR3 nucleotide sequence: TGTGCCAGCAGTGAAAGTAGCGGCTCCTACAATGAGCAGTTCTTC.

This chain connects TRBV7-9 to TRBJ2-5; TRBD2 might be the D (5 bases). With 7 bases removed from V and 2 bases from J, the gap between germline ends came to 14 bases. The CDR3 sequence is 14 residues long. Germline values: CDR1 SEHNR, CDR2 FQNEAQ (reference sequence). Written as DNA, the CDR3 is TGTGCCAGCACCCCAAGGACGGGGCAAGAGACCCAGTACTTC. This encodes CASTPRTGQETQYF.

CDR3 in DNA: TGCGCCAGCTCGACAGGGGGCTACGAGCAGTACTTC. Encoded protein: CASSTGGYEQYF. This chain links TRBV5-1 with TRBJ2-7; 9 nucleotides agree with TRBD1. Germline-derived CDR1 and CDR2 are SGHRS and YFSETQ. Trimming cost V 7 bases and J 3 bases; bases outside gene matches: 2. CDR3 length equals 12 residues.

The J gene is TRBJ1-2, the V gene TRBV5-1; D might be TRBD1 (6 bases). The CDR3 loop spans 16 amino acids. V shed 3 bases and J shed 1 base, with 16 bases lying between them. Germline-derived CDR1 and CDR2 are SGHRS and YFSETQ. The CDR3 DNA follows: TGCGCCAGCAGCTCGGTCCCCCAGGGGCGTAACTATGGCTACACCTTC. Protein: CASSSVPQGRNYGYTF.